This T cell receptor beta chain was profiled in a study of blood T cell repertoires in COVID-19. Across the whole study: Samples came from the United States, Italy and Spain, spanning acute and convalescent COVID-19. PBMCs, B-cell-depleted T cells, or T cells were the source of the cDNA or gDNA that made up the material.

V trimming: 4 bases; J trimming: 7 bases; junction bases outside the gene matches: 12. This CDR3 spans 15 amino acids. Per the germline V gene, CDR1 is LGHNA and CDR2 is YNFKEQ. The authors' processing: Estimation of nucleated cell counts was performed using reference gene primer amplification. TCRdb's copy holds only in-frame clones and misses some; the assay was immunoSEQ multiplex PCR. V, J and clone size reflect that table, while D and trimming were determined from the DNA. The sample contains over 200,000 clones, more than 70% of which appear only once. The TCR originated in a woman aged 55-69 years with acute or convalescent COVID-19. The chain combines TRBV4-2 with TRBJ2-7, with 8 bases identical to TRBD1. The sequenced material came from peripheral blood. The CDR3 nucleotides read TGTGCCAGCAGCCCAGCGAGCGGACAGGGCGGGGAGCAGTACTTC. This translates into CASSPASGQGGEQYF.